This TCR beta chain was identified in a study of T cell clonality in common variable immunodeficiency (dated by TCRdb to 2013 to 2016). Most CVID patients and most healthy controls were of Caucasian heritage. Heparinized peripheral whole blood samples of roughly 4.5 to 8 ml were collected from each donor. Genomic DNA from adults with common variable immune deficiency (CVID) and from healthy adult controls was the source for sequencing TCRbeta CDR3 repertoires. A total of some 22 healthy adult volunteers (about 12 female and approximately 10 male; age range roughly 20 to 75 years, mean age approximately 34) were included in the control group. To isolate peripheral blood mononuclear cells, diluted blood was subjected to density centrifugation over Hypaque 1077 or Ficoll-Paque. Unsorted mononuclear cells served as the source of genomic DNA, which was extracted either by Qiagen column purification or by a centrifugation-based method.

For sequencing, equivalent amounts of genomic DNA were input from CVID and control samples. For every sample, a 60 bp segment covering the rearranged TCRbeta CDR3 region was amplified and then sequenced. The immunoSEQ assay, a bias-corrected multiplex PCR with high-throughput sequencing, was employed for TCRbeta amplification. The published analysis was carried out like this. Each unique nucleotide sequence was treated as a clone and annotated with V, D and J genes, copy number and frequency. Sequences were labeled productive if in frame, and non-productive if out of frame or containing stop codons. Clonality was calculated from Shannon's entropy as previously described. Mean CDR3 Kyte-Doolittle hydropathy was derived from the predicted amino acid sequences of productive clones. Using the R hclust function, scaled V gene usage was clustered hierarchically with Manhattan distance and complete linkage. Clone sharing by CDR3 amino acid sequence was assessed by resampling 12 repertoires per group over 100 rounds. The repertoires were searched for roughly 69 published EBV-specific and 245 published CMV-specific TCRbeta sequences. A couple of CVID samples that yielded fewer than 10,000 sequences were excluded from the analysis, so roughly 42 CVID repertoires were retained. The table comes from immuneACCESS by way of TCRdb, which keeps in-frame sequences with V and J called. Part of the clones is missing from these tables; in studies checked, under half for an unresolved V gene and the rest for unknown reasons. That table is the source of V, J and clone size, and D and trimming were worked out from the DNA. This sample was tabulated with fewer than 75,000 clones, among which there are no singletons. 1.5% to 2% of the sample is held by the ten biggest clonotypes.

This clone was observed many times. It lacks a known antigen. The read is 3 residues too short to cover the CDR3 end, so that end is filled in from the germline J gene. Unmatched junction bases come to 3, with V trimmed by 0 bases and J by 2 bases. Spanning cysteine to phenylalanine, the CDR3 consists of 15 amino acids. Only the CDR3 bases that were read are kept: 36 of them, in frame from base 1. From a lookup of the germline V gene, CDR1 and CDR2 are SGHRS and YFSETQ. The full study reports these points: CVID TCRbeta sequences reportedly showed fewer deletions and N-nucleotide insertions and lacked highly modified clones with 13 or more V deletions. Although equal DNA input was used, an average of about 81,820 unique sequences per sample was obtained for controls, compared with about 29,000 for CVID samples. It was noted by the authors that sequencing of the repertoires of T cell subpopulations would be needed to clarify the cause of the increased clonality in CVID. Healthy controls shared more TCRbeta clones with each other than CVID subjects shared among themselves (p < 0.0001). TCRbeta clonality was higher in CVID subjects than in healthy controls (t-test p = 0.018), and the increase was most characteristic of about a third of subjects. Patient heterogeneity within the CVID cohort put limits on correlating repertoire features with clinical complications.

What was sequenced was peripheral blood mononuclear cells. The sequence is built from TRBV5-1 and TRBJ2-3; a stretch of 7 junction bases matches TRBD2. The TCR sequence derives from a person aged 18 to 70 in good health. The part of the CDR3 DNA that was read is TGCGCCAGCAGCTTGGCTCTAGCGGACACAGATACG. This gives the protein CASSLALADTDT. The CDR3 reads in full as CASSLALADTDTQYF.